This TCR beta chain was captured in a study of shared clonotypes between healthy human individuals. Whole-study context: In total, the donors were two women and a few men aged 18 to 49.

On this clone itself: The antigen is unknown.

The data were produced by immunoSEQ multiplex PCR, yet TCRdb's version contains in-frame clones alone and is incomplete. The data hold 850,000 to 1,100,000 clones, with about 72% observed a single time. Splitting of CD4+ cells produced CD45RA+ naive and CD45RA-negative memory subsets. Broader study findings: When compared with the clonotypes that were shared by all four sorted-subset donors, the non-shared clonotypes turned out to have lower generation probabilities.

The source is a man in his late teens or twenties in good health. Some clones in this sample may be carry-over from other donors' samples. The sequenced sample consisted of memory CD4+ T cells from PBMCs. Noted subset: CD45RA-negative fraction.

The CDR3 DNA sequence: TGTGCCAGCAGTTCCTACAGGGGCGGCACTGAAGCTTTCTTT. As protein: CASSSYRGGTEAFF. The chain is built from TRBV6-5 and TRBJ1-1; TRBD1 aligns across 7 bases. With V trimmed by 4 bases and J by 4 bases, 6 bases remained unmatched. Germline CDR1 and CDR2: MNHEY and SVGAGI. The CDR3 is 14 residues long.